One TCR beta chain is described in this entry. Its antigen is still unknown. Donors were drawn from the approximately 110-subject validation cohort, separate from the roughly 700-subject first cohort. The data are from a study of cytomegalovirus exposure and HLA in healthy donors. TCRdb keeps only in-frame clones here, not all; method: immunoSEQ multiplex PCR. The profile covers 150,000 to 200,000 clones, with around nine tenths appearing a single time and 2.7% taken by the ten largest. Study findings and constraints: TCR beta chains numbering under 200 were designated cytomegalovirus-associated.

The CDR3 extends over 19 amino acids. The ends lost 0 bases at V and 0 bases at J; junction bases unmatched: 10. Per germline, CDR1 SGHDT and CDR2 YYEEEE. Material: PBMCs. The chain employs TRBV5-6 and TRBJ2-5; 11 bases agree with TRBD1. The clonotype originates from a man in his late teens or twenties in good health and CMV-seropositive. The DNA for the CDR3 is TGTGCCAGCAGCTTGGCCCGGGACAGGGGGACAGCATACCAAGAGACCCAGTACTTC. It codes for CASSLARDRGTAYQETQYF. The entire variable domain, with the rest obtained from reference TRBV5-6 and TRBJ2-5, is as follows: DAGVTQSPTHLIKTRGQQVTLRCSPKSGHDTVSWYQQALGQGPQFIFQYYEEEERQRGNFPDRFSGHQFPNYSSELNVNALLLGDSALYLCASSLARDRGTAYQETQYFGPGTRLLVL.